This TCR beta chain was recorded in a study of T cells in Graves' hyperthyroidism and ophthalmopathy. In the study overall: Once the initial diagnosis was made, peripheral blood was obtained before any treatment.

This clonotype appeared many times. Per germline, CDR1 SGHRS and CDR2 YFSETQ. CDR3 length equals 17 residues. J lost 4 bases, V lost 4 bases, and 9 bases had no gene match. It was RNA transcripts that yielded the amplified TCR beta CDR3 regions. An initial round of RT-PCR targeting the TCR CDR3 relied on the HTBI primer set. MiXCR was run by TCRdb on the multiplex PCR reads, yielding one entry per CDR3 protein. Among approximately 380,000 distinct CDR3 sequences listed, roughly an eighth were seen once. Sequencing was done on a sample of blood. The sequence was collected from a man in his forties or fifties with Graves' ophthalmopathy. The V and J genes are TRBV5-1 and TRBJ2-3; 13 bases agree with TRBD2. The CDR3 reads CASSGRLAGGGADTQYF. The CDR3 DNA is TGCGCCAGCAGCGGCCGACTAGCGGGAGGAGGGGCAGATACGCAGTATTTT.